This TCR beta chain was recovered during a study of cytomegalovirus exposure and HLA in healthy donors. The PCR ran on 60 Vbeta and 13 Jbeta primers. Measured with immunoSEQ multiplex PCR; TCRdb has only the in-frame clones, and not every one. The table includes 95,000 to 150,000 clones, around three quarters detected once. The source material was PBMCs. The sequence was obtained from a female donor in good health and CMV-seronegative.

The CDR3 bases are TGTGCCAGCAGTAGTATAGGACAGGGTTCTTTGTATGGCTACACCTTC. It translates to CASSSIGQGSLYGYTF. This chain connects TRBV28 to TRBJ1-2; 8 nucleotides line up with TRBD1. V was pared by 5 bases and J by 5 bases, with 13 bases of the junction left unmatched. Germline CDR1 MDHEN, CDR2 SYDVKM. The CDR3 is 16 amino acids.